A selection of T cell receptor beta chains follows, all from one sample in a study of CD8+CD57+ T cells in acquired aplastic anemia. TCRdb reprocessed the reads with MiXCR, giving one entry per CDR3 protein. The data contain some 180,000 distinct CDR3 sequences, roughly 60% of them seen just once; the ten biggest clones take up more than 40%. Sequenced sample: sorted CD4+, CD8+, or CD8+CD57+ T cells (not recorded which) from PBMCs. These TCRs come from a human donor with aplastic anemia. Both conserved end residues are part of each CDR3. A D gene is named only where the DNA matches it firmly. Clone size is not always given. Where it is, it says once, few, many or a class for expanded clones.

>TRBJ1-6|TRBV12-3/TRBV12-4|-|TRBD1
TGTGCCAGCAGTGATAGGACAGGGTCTTATTCACCCCTCCACTTT
CASSDRTGSYSPLHF
>TRBJ1-2|TRBV7-2|-|-
TGTGCCAGCAGCTTAATGCAAAACTATGGCTACACCTTC
CASSLMQNYGYTF
>TRBJ2-3|TRBV24-1|once|TRBD2
TGTGCCACTTCCGCTAGCGGGAGCACAGATACGCAGTATTTT
CATSASGSTDTQYF
>TRBJ2-7|TRBV11-1|-|-
TGTGCCAGCAGCTTACAGGGGCACGAGCAGTACTTC
CASSLQGHEQYF
>TRBJ2-7|TRBV20-1|few|-
TGCAGTGCTACACGAGACTCGCCGTGGGGGCACCCCACCTACGAGCAGTACTTC
CSATRDSPWGHPTYEQYF
>TRBJ2-1|TRBV7-7|-|TRBD1
TGTGCCAGCAGCTTAGACGATGGGGGAGGACAGGGTTCCAATGAGCAGTTCTTC
CASSLDDGGGQGSNEQFF
>TRBJ1-5|TRBV5-1|once|-
TGCGCCAGCAGCTTGGATTCAGGGGGCAATCAGCCCCAGCATTTT
CASSLDSGGNQPQHF
>TRBJ2-7|TRBV10-3|-|TRBD1
TGTGCCAGCAGTGGGACAGGGGGCATGAGCTCCTACGAGCAGTACTTC
CASSGTGGMSSYEQYF
>TRBJ2-7|TRBV29-1|-|-
TGCAGCGCCGGCCCCTCGATTAACAACGAGCAGTACTTC
CSAGPSINNEQYF
>TRBJ2-1|TRBV6-1|few|-
TGTGCCAGCAGTGAAGGCGGCGGACAGCCCAACAATGAGCAGTTCTTC
CASSEGGGQPNNEQFF
>TRBJ2-3|TRBV7-2|few|TRBD2
TGTGCCTCCCCATACGGGCTAGCGGGGGCGAGGGGAGATACGCAGTATTTT
CASPYGLAGARGDTQYF
>TRBJ1-3|TRBV20-1|-|-
TGCAGTGCTAGCGAGCAGTCCTCTGGAAACACCATATATTTT
CSASEQSSGNTIYF
>TRBJ2-3|TRBV2|-|-
TGTGCCAGCAGTGGAGGGGGGGCCACAGATACGCAGTATTTT
CASSGGGATDTQYF
>TRBJ1-4|TRBV7-2|many|-
TGTGCCAGCAGCTTCACGCAGGGGAAGCCTAATGAAAAACTGTTTTTT
CASSFTQGKPNEKLFF
>TRBJ1-1|TRBV19|many|-
TGTGCCAGTAGTCTTGTGACAGACACTGAAGCTTTCTTT
CASSLVTDTEAFF
>TRBJ2-7|TRBV28|few|-
TGTGCCAGCAGTTTTGAGTCGGCACCTCTCTACGAGCAGTACTTC
CASSFESAPLYEQYF
>TRBJ2-7|TRBV7-2|once|TRBD1
TGTGCCAGCAGCTTAGTTGGACAGGGTTACGGCGAGCAGTACTTC
CASSLVGQGYGEQYF
>TRBJ1-5|TRBV7-9|-|-
TGTGCCAGCAGCCAAAATAGCAATCAGCCCCAGCATTTT
CASSQNSNQPQHF
>TRBJ2-1|TRBV10-3|-|TRBD1
TGTGCCACCGGGACAGGGATCGATGGGCAATTCTTC
CATGTGIDGQFF
>TRBJ1-5|TRBV2|-|TRBD1
TGTGCCAGCAGGGGAACGGGACAGGGAGGAAAGAATCAGCCCCAGCATTTT
CASRGTGQGGKNQPQHF
>TRBJ2-3|TRBV24-1|-|-
TGTGCCACCAGTGTCGGAGGGGCTAGCACAGATACGCAGTATTTT
CATSVGGASTDTQYF
>TRBJ1-5|TRBV19|many|-
TGTGCCAGTAGGGGATTACCAGGGGATGGCAATCAGCCCCAGCATTTT
CASRGLPGDGNQPQHF
>TRBJ2-7|TRBV7-8|-|TRBD1
TGTGCCAGCAGCTGGACAGGGGGGCACTACGAGCAGTACTTC
CASSWTGGHYEQYF
>TRBJ2-7|TRBV20-1|few|TRBD1
TGCAGTGCTGGCGGGACAGGGGTTACCCACGAGCAGTACTTC
CSAGGTGVTHEQYF
>TRBJ1-6|TRBV11-2|few|TRBD1
TGTGCCAGCAGCTTTGGACAGGGTAATTCACCCCTCCACTTT
CASSFGQGNSPLHF
>TRBJ2-3|TRBV5-1|-|TRBD2
TGCGCCAGCAGCTTGGCCGAAGGACTAGCGGCCGCAGATACGCAGTATTTT
CASSLAEGLAAADTQYF
>TRBJ2-7|TRBV24-1|-|TRBD2
TGTGCCACCAGAGGGACTAGCGGCGAGCAGTACTTC
CATRGTSGEQYF
>TRBJ2-1|TRBV9|-|TRBD1
TGTGCCAGCAGCGTAGAGGACAGGTCTTATCGCTCCTACAATGAGCAGTTCTTC
CASSVEDRSYRSYNEQFF
>TRBJ2-7|TRBV12-3/TRBV12-4|-|TRBD1
TGTGCCAGCAGTCCCCCCGGGACAGGGATCGAGCGGTACTTC
CASSPPGTGIERYF
>TRBJ2-1|TRBV2|-|TRBD2
TGTGCCAGCATGAACGGACTAGCGAGCTCCTACAATGAGCAGTTCTTC
CASMNGLASSYNEQFF
>TRBJ2-7|TRBV2|-|-
TGTGCCGGCAGTGAAGCGGGGACAGAGCGGAACGAGCAGTACTTC
CAGSEAGTERNEQYF
>TRBJ1-1|TRBV20-1|-|-
TGCAGCGCATCGGGGGGGCCCACTGAAGCTTTCTTT
CSASGGPTEAFF
>TRBJ1-6|TRBV20-1|-|TRBD1
TGCAGTGCTGGAGAGGGGGGACAGGGTTTGAATTCACCCCTCCACTTT
CSAGEGGQGLNSPLHF
>TRBJ2-5|TRBV7-9|once|-
TGTGCCAGCAGCTTATTGGGAGGTGACAGTTTCTCGGAGACCCAGTACTTC
CASSLLGGDSFSETQYF
>TRBJ2-1|TRBV12-5|-|TRBD1
TGTGCTAGTGGGCTGGGACAGGGCAATGAGCAGTTCTTC
CASGLGQGNEQFF
>TRBJ2-1|TRBV5-5|once|TRBD1
TGTGCCAGCAGCTACTATGGGACAGGGTCCTACGAGCAGTTCTTC
CASSYYGTGSYEQFF
>TRBJ1-3|TRBV9|-|-
TGTGCCAGCAGCGTAGGCCCCCGGGGGGTTGGAAACACCATATATTTT
CASSVGPRGVGNTIYF
>TRBJ2-2|TRBV7-9|-|-
TGTGCCAGCAGCCCAGAGAGAGGGGAGCTGTTTTTT
CASSPERGELFF
>TRBJ2-1|TRBV19|few|TRBD1
TGTGCCAGTAGGCGACAGGGCAATGAGCAGTTCTTC
CASRRQGNEQFF
>TRBJ1-2|TRBV25-1|many|-
TGTGCCAGCAGTGAAATGGGGGTGTTCAACTATGGCTACACCTTC
CASSEMGVFNYGYTF
>TRBJ2-1|TRBV5-1|few|TRBD1
TGCGCCAGCAGCTTCGCAGGGGGCGGGCAGTTCTTC
CASSFAGGGQFF